Presented here are 7 T cell receptor beta chains from one specimen sequenced in a study of T cell repertoires in aging, cancer and after chemotherapy (dated by TCRdb to the late 2010s). TCR beta rearrangements were amplified from genomic DNA isolated from peripheral blood, not from sorted cells or RNA. Sequencer: Illumina MiSeq. Using a mixed TRB-A/B primer pool, multiplex touch-down PCR amplified rearranged TRB sequences covering the V, D and J segments. Using fastp at Q25 and MiXCR, TCRdb reprocessed the public reads and kept productive beta chains. Each CDR3 protein appears once, grouped with its most common genes and DNA. For this sample the table gives around 12,000 distinct CDR3 sequences, of which around 25% were detected only once. The ten biggest clones cover about 48% of the sample. Sequenced: blood. Receptor source: a human donor in good health.

This clonotype has a handful of counts. The chain uses TRBV5-8 and TRBJ2-4; no reliable D call. CDR1 and CDR2 from the germline V gene are SGHTS and YDEGEE. The ends were cut back, 3 bases at V and 8 bases at J, with 18 bases in the middle. The CDR3 spans 15 residues. For the CDR3, the DNA is TGTGCCAGCAGCTCCCGGGCCCACCCCATGGACATTCAGTACTTC. Translated, it gives CASSSRAHPMDIQYF.

This clonotype was recorded a few times. The chain carries TRBV20-1 and TRBJ1-1; 8 bases are shared with TRBD1. The germline gives CDR1 DFQATT, CDR2 SNEGSKA (reference sequence). Trimming removed 6 bases from V and 2 bases from J; junction bases left unmatched: 8. This CDR3 comprises 14 residues. This CDR3 is CSALRGPKNTEAFF. The DNA of the CDR3 is TGCAGTGCCCTCAGGGGGCCTAAAAACACTGAAGCTTTCTTT.

The gene calls are TRBV5-6 and TRBJ1-3; D gene unclear. The CDR3 runs to 17 residues. Germline lookup yields CDR1 SGHDT and CDR2 YYEEEE. Trimming shortened V by 0 bases and J by 0 bases, and 13 bases separated the two germline ends. The CDR3 DNA sequence: TGTGCCAGCAGCTTGGATTCTTTGACTCTCTCTGGAAACACCATATATTTT. Its translation is CASSLDSLTLSGNTIYF.

The rearrangement joins TRBV19 to TRBJ2-5, with D unresolved. There are 13 residues in the CDR3. Germline V gene lookup returns CDR1 LNHDA and CDR2 SQIVND (reference sequence). Deletions cut 4 bases from V and 4 bases from J, with 10 bases between. DNA of the CDR3: TGTGCCAGTAGTACTCACGTATCAGAGACCCAGTACTTC. It yields the protein CASSTHVSETQYF. Using reference TRBV19 and TRBJ2-5 for the parts outside the CDR3, the full variable domain is DGGITQSPKYLFRKEGQNVTLSCEQNLNHDAMYWYRQDPGQGLRLIYYSQIVNDFQKGDIAEGYSVSREKKESFPLTVTSAQKNPTAFYLCASSTHVSETQYFGPGTRLLVL.

This chain joins TRBV20-1 and TRBJ2-3, with TRBD2 as a possible D gene (6 bases). Germline loops: CDR1 DFQATT, CDR2 SNEGSKA (reference sequence). CDR3 length equals 18 residues. The V end lost 6 bases, the J end lost 6 bases, and 31 bases lay between the germline ends. The CDR3 DNA reads TGCAGTGCGCATCCTGAAGGGGCGCCGGGAGCCCTTGGGGATACGCAGTATTTT. It translates to CSAHPEGAPGALGDTQYF.

The chain has TRBV24-1 and TRBJ2-1; possibly TRBD1 for D (6 bases). V gave up 8 bases and J gave up 7 bases, with 11 bases separating them. The germline gives CDR1 KGHDR, CDR2 SFDVKD. The CDR3 has 12 amino acids. Here the CDR3 DNA reads TGTGCCACCAACACAGGGCGGAATGAGCAGTTCTTC. It specifies CATNTGRNEQFF.

This clonotype was seen at least ten times. The chain carries TRBV20-1 and TRBJ1-2, with 8 nucleotides matching TRBD1. Trimming removed 0 bases from V and 8 bases from J; junction bases left unmatched: 8. Germline loops: CDR1 DFQATT, CDR2 SNEGSKA (reference sequence). The CDR3 sequence is 14 residues long. The CDR3 protein is CSARDMGQELGYTF. The CDR3 nucleotides are TGCAGTGCTAGAGATATGGGACAGGAACTGGGCTACACCTTC.